The 26 T cell receptor beta chains below were found in one sample sequenced in a study of post-analysis software for immune sequencing data. Antigens for these TCRs are unknown. The authors incorporated unique molecular identifiers into the TCR beta cDNA libraries. One entry per CDR3 protein, called by TCRdb with MiXCR from the PCR reads. Of 700,000 to 900,000 distinct CDR3 sequences listed, about 45% are singletons. General study points: Five TRBV segments (TRBV5-6, TRBV5-1 and TRBV20-1 among them) occurred more frequently in patients than in controls.

Sequencing was carried out using blood. The receptor source for this set is a girl aged 5-17 years with multiple sclerosis.

This clonotype was observed a handful of times. The rearrangement links TRBV27 to TRBJ2-7, with a weak D call TRBD1 (6 bases). CDR1 and CDR2 (germline): MNHEY, SMNVEV (reference sequence). The germline V and J ends were trimmed by 6 bases and 5 bases, with 11 bases remaining between them. This CDR3 spans 12 amino acids. CDR3 region: CASRGGSNEQYF. The CDR3 nucleotides read TGTGCCAGCAGAGGGGGAAGCAACGAGCAGTACTTC.

The rearrangement uses TRBV3-1 and TRBJ2-1; 12 bases line up with TRBD2. The CDR3 runs 16 residues. CDR1 and CDR2 from the germline V gene are LGHDT and YNNKEL (reference sequence). The V and J ends lost 2 bases and 7 bases, in that order; junction bases with no gene match: 6. The CDR3 region has the DNA TGTGCCAGCAGCCAAAGACTAGCGGGAGCAACAAATGAGCAGTTCTTC. It specifies CASSQRLAGATNEQFF.

The chain uses TRBV7-2 and TRBJ2-1; D may be TRBD2 (5 bases). V dropped 1 base and J dropped 9 bases, with 10 bases sitting between them. The CDR3 consists of 13 residues. Germline V lookup: CDR1 SGHTA, CDR2 FQGNSA. The CDR3 DNA is TGTGCCAGCAGCTTAGGAGCTAGCTCTGAGCAGTTCTTC. It is translated as CASSLGASSEQFF.

This clonotype was seen a handful of times. The rearrangement joins TRBV24-1 to TRBJ2-5; D perhaps matches TRBD1 (5 bases). The CDR3 spans 16 residues. The germline CDR1 and CDR2 sequences are KGHDR and SFDVKD. V was trimmed by 4 bases and J by 1 base, leaving 15 bases between them. CDR3 sequence (DNA): TGTGCCACCAGTGAAACCACTGACAGAACCCAAGAGACCCAGTACTTC. It yields the protein CATSETTDRTQETQYF.

This clonotype was counted between two and nine times. The V and J genes are TRBV29-1 and TRBJ2-1, with 7 bases lining up with TRBD2. V lost 3 bases and J lost 6; bases outside the gene matches: 5. CDR3 length: 13 residues. Germline CDR1 reads SQVTM; CDR2 reads ANQGSEA. CDR3 region: CSVEGGVGNEQFF. As DNA, the CDR3 is TGCAGCGTTGAGGGAGGGGTCGGCAATGAGCAGTTCTTC.

This clonotype was seen a few times. The chain couples TRBV6-2 or TRBV6-3 to TRBJ2-5, with a tentative D call TRBD2 (6 bases). Germline CDR1 reads MNHEY; CDR2 reads SVGEGT. The CDR3 has 14 amino acids. V was cut by 8 bases and J by 2 bases, with 15 bases left in between. The CDR3: CASDGGEVQETQYF. CDR3 sequence (DNA): TGTGCCAGCGATGGAGGGGAGGTACAAGAGACCCAGTACTTC.

The table lists this clonotype with a count of one. The gene calls are TRBV29-1 and TRBJ1-1; D is ambiguous. CDR1 is SQVTM, CDR2 ANQGSEA, per germline. This CDR3 region has 12 residues. V was cut by 4 bases and J by 3 bases, with 9 bases left in between. CDR3 sequence reads: CSVAPGYTEAFF. The CDR3 bases are TGCAGCGTTGCACCGGGGTACACTGAAGCTTTCTTT.

This clonotype was seen more than once but under ten times. The CDR3 DNA follows: TGTGCCAGCAGCGTAGAGTCCCTGAGCTCTGGGGCCAACGTCCTGACTTTC. It encodes CASSVESLSSGANVLTF. The J gene is TRBJ2-6, the V gene TRBV9; D is ambiguous. V lost 0 bases and J 0 bases, leaving 10 bases between the germline ends. The germline V gene has CDR1 SGDLS and CDR2 YYNGEE. The CDR3 covers 17 residues.

The chain carries TRBV6-4 and TRBJ2-1; D ambiguous. This CDR3 is built from 14 residues. CDR1 is MRHNA and CDR2 is SNTAGT in the germline V gene. Trimming took 4 bases from V and 8 from J, leaving 15 bases between them. This CDR3 reads CASSVDGDNDEQFF. CDR3 nucleotides: TGTGCCAGCAGTGTGGACGGCGACAATGATGAGCAGTTCTTC.

The table lists this clonotype with a few counts. The V call is TRBV13, the J call TRBJ2-7, with 8 bases identical to TRBD2. V shed 5 bases and J 0 bases; nucleotides not matched to a gene: 9. Germline CDR1 and CDR2: PRHDT and FYEKMQ (reference sequence). This CDR3 comprises 16 residues. In DNA, the CDR3 is TGTGCCAGCAGCCGATCTAGCGGGCAATTCTCCTACGAGCAGTACTTC. It codes for CASSRSSGQFSYEQYF.

The chain combines TRBV7-2 with TRBJ2-3, with 12 bases matching TRBD2. Germline assignment: CDR1 SGHTA and CDR2 FQGNSA. V shed 4 bases, J shed 1 base, and the junction held 12 bases outside the gene matches. The CDR3 runs 19 residues. CDR3 loop: CASSWGPTSGSSRTDTQYF. DNA for the CDR3: TGTGCCAGCAGCTGGGGCCCGACTAGCGGGAGCTCCCGCACAGATACGCAGTATTTT.

This chain connects TRBV6-6 to TRBJ1-1, with D possibly TRBD1 on 5 matching bases. Germline loops: CDR1 MNHNY, CDR2 SVGAGI (reference sequence). Trimming cost V 3 bases and J 7 bases, with 12 bases left between them. There are 13 residues in the CDR3. The CDR3 bases are TGTGCCAGCAGTTATAGGGGCCACGTTGAAGCTTTCTTT. Translating it yields CASSYRGHVEAFF.

The rearrangement uses TRBV12-5 and TRBJ2-4, with 9 bases that match TRBD1. Judging by the DNA end, TRBJ2-5 fits better; the J call may be wrong. The CDR3 is 15 residues long. Germline V gene data show CDR1 as LGHNT and CDR2 as FRNRAP. CDR3 protein: CASGFSDRGVETQYF. CDR3 bases: TGTGCTAGTGGTTTCTCGGACAGGGGAGTAGAGACCCAGTACTTC.

This rearrangement joins TRBV6-5 to TRBJ1-4; D might be TRBD1 (6 bases). The CDR3 extends over 19 amino acids. Germline CDR1 MNHEY, CDR2 SVGAGI. With 4 bases removed from V and 1 base from J, the gap between germline ends came to 22 bases. The CDR3 reads CASSSRPGEGHLTNEKLFF. In DNA, the CDR3 is TGTGCCAGCAGTTCCCGCCCCGGAGAGGGACATTTAACTAATGAAAAACTGTTTTTT.

The V call is TRBV6-6, the J call TRBJ1-2; D call uncertain. CDR1 and CDR2 from the germline V gene are MNHNY and SVGAGI (reference sequence). Deletions cut 2 bases from V and 3 bases from J, with 7 bases between. This CDR3 is built from 13 residues. The CDR3 loop is CASSYDTHYGYTF. CDR3 nucleotide sequence: TGTGCCAGCAGTTACGATACGCACTATGGCTACACCTTC.

The J gene is TRBJ2-7, the V gene TRBV5-1; 7 bases agree with TRBD1. From germline, CDR1 is SGHRS and CDR2 YFSETQ. The CDR3 contains 14 residues. V lost 3 bases, J lost 2 bases, and 5 bases stayed unmatched. CDR3 amino acids: CASSSRGLTYEQYF. In DNA, the CDR3 is TGCGCCAGCAGCTCGAGGGGGCTAACCTACGAGCAGTACTTC.

The chain carries TRBV11-3 and TRBJ2-3; D not certain. V shed 1 base and J shed 8 bases, with 10 bases lying between them. The CDR3 has 13 amino acids. The germline gives CDR1 SGHNT, CDR2 YENEEA. For the CDR3, the DNA is TGTGCCAGCAGCTTAGGGTCAGCTGTTACGCAGTATTTT. Amino acids: CASSLGSAVTQYF.

The chain recombines TRBV7-2 with TRBJ2-7, with unresolved D. CDR3 size: 15 residues. Per germline, CDR1 SGHTA and CDR2 FQGNSA. Between the trimmed V and J ends, which lost 3 bases and 3 bases, there was a span of 15 bases. CDR3 nucleotide sequence: TGTGCCAGCAGCTTCAGGACCCAATCGAGCTACGAGCAGTACTTC. It is translated as CASSFRTQSSYEQYF.

DNA of the CDR3: TGTGCCAGCAGCTTGGGTCGGGCGGGAGTGAGAAATGAGCAGTTCTTC. The encoded protein is CASSLGRAGVRNEQFF. The chain carries TRBV13 and TRBJ2-7; 7 bases fit TRBD2. The DNA end lines up better with TRBJ2-1; the J call may be wrong. The germline V gene has CDR1 PRHDT and CDR2 FYEKMQ (reference sequence). The length of the CDR3 is 16 residues.

Of note for this clonotype: With a much larger clone just one base away, this may be a read error. J is TRBJ2-1 and V is TRBV25-1, with TRBD2 identical over 8 bases. This CDR3 is built from 14 residues. The germline gives CDR1 MGHDK, CDR2 SYGVNS. The CDR3 spells CTSTAGLVDNEQFF. CDR3 DNA sequence: TGTACCAGTACCGCGGGACTAGTCGACAATGAGCAGTTCTTC.

This clonotype was seen only a few times. V is TRBV7-9 and J is TRBJ2-7; possibly TRBD1 or TRBD2 for D (5 bases each). CDR3 size: 16 residues. Germline CDR1 and CDR2: SEHNR and FQNEAQ (reference sequence). The germline V and J ends were trimmed by 5 bases and 0 bases, with 17 bases remaining between them. In DNA form, the CDR3 reads TGTGCCAGCAGCAAACCAGGGAGTTCGTCCTCCTACGAGCAGTACTTC. This sequence encodes CASSKPGSSSSYEQYF. The variable domain in full, with the rest retrieved from reference TRBV7-9 and TRBJ2-7, is DTGVSQNPRHKITKRGQNVTFRCDPISEHNRLYWYRQTLGQGPEFLTYFQNEAQLEKSRLLSDRFSAERPKGSFSTLEIQRTEQGDSAMYLCASSKPGSSSSYEQYFGPGTRLTVT.

This clonotype came up a few times. The V call is TRBV2, the J call TRBJ2-1; TRBD1 agrees at 7 bases. Trimming took 8 bases from V and 9 from J; bases not matched to a gene: 10. There are 13 residues in the CDR3. Germline CDR1 is SNHLY and CDR2 is FYNNEI. The CDR3 DNA follows: TGTGCCAGCTCCCAAGGGGCAGGGGGTGAGCAGTTCTTC. The encoded protein is CASSQGAGGEQFF.

This chain joins TRBV20-1 and TRBJ2-1, with TRBD2 identical over 7 bases. V was clipped by 1 base and J by 9 bases; unmatched bases: 12. Germline CDR1 is DFQATT and CDR2 is SNEGSKA (reference sequence). The CDR3 runs 15 residues. In DNA form, the CDR3 reads TGCAGTGCTAGAGGAGATAGCGGGCATCGCGGTGAGCAGTTCTTC. Translation gives CSARGDSGHRGEQFF.

This chain connects TRBV5-1 to TRBJ1-1, with 9 positions matching TRBD1. CDR1 and CDR2 (germline): SGHRS, YFSETQ. The V gene end was trimmed by 2 bases and the J gene end by 0 bases; junction bases not matched to a gene: 8. This CDR3 region has 17 residues. CDR3 sequence: CASSFAHGTGLNTEAFF. DNA of the CDR3: TGCGCCAGCAGCTTTGCTCATGGGACAGGGCTGAACACTGAAGCTTTCTTT.

This clonotype was found a few times. The rearrangement joins TRBV29-1 to TRBJ2-1; D not certain. The CDR3 is 15 amino acids. Per germline, CDR1 SQVTM and CDR2 ANQGSEA. The germline V and J ends were trimmed by 5 bases and 4 bases, with 18 bases remaining between them. The chain's CDR3 is CSVSPGSSPYNEQFF. As DNA, the CDR3 is TGCAGCGTTAGTCCCGGGTCATCCCCTTACAATGAGCAGTTCTTC.

This chain joins TRBV6-1 and TRBJ2-7; unclear D gene. CDR3 size: 14 residues. The germline V gene has CDR1 MNHNS and CDR2 SASEGT. Trimming left V 0 bases short and J 6 bases short, with 12 bases between. The CDR3 spells CASSEASVRSEQYF. CDR3 sequence (DNA): TGTGCCAGCAGTGAAGCGAGCGTTCGAAGCGAGCAGTACTTC.